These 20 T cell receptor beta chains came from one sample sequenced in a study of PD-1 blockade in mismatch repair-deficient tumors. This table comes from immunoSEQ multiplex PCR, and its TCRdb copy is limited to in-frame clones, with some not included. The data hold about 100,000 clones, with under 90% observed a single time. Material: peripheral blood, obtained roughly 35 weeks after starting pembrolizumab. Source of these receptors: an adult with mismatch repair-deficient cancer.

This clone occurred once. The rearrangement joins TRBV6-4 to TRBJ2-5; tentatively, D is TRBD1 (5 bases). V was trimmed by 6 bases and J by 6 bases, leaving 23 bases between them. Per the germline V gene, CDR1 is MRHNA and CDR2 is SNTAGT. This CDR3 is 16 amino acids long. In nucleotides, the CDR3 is TGTGCCAGCAGGGCCGAAAGGGGTTCGACGGTGCAGACCCAGTACTTC. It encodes CASRAERGSTVQTQYF.

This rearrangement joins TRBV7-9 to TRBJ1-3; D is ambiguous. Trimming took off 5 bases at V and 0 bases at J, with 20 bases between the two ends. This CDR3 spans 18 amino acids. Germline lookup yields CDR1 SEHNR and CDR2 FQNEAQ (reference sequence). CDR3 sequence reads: CASSPTRGTAGSGNTIYF. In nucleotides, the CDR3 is TGTGCCAGCAGCCCTACGCGCGGCACGGCCGGCTCTGGAAACACCATATATTTT.

The CDR3 loop reads CSVELQINTEAFF. The CDR3 DNA reads as TGCAGCGTTGAATTACAGATCAACACTGAAGCTTTCTTT. The chain uses TRBV29-1 and TRBJ1-1; D is unclear. The germline gives CDR1 SQVTM, CDR2 ANQGSEA. Trimming took 2 bases from V and 2 from J, leaving 9 bases between them. The CDR3 length is 13 residues.

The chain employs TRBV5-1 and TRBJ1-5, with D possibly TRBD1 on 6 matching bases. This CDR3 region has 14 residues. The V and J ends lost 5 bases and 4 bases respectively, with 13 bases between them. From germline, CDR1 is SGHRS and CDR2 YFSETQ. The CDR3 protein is CASSPTGQNQPQHF. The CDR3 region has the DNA TGCGCCAGCAGTCCAACAGGACAGAATCAGCCCCAGCATTTT.

The CDR3 loop is CASSPAGESSYNEQFF. CDR3 coding DNA: TGTGCCAGCAGCCCGGCCGGCGAGAGCTCCTACAATGAGCAGTTCTTC. The chain links TRBV11-3 to TRBJ2-1; D gene uncertain. The CDR3 contains 16 residues. V lost 5 bases and J 0 bases, leaving 14 bases between the germline ends. Germline V gene data show CDR1 as SGHNT and CDR2 as YENEEA.

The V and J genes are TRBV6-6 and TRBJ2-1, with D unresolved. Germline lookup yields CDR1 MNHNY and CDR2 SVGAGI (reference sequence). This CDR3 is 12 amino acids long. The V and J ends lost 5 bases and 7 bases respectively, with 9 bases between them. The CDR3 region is CASSPSNNEQFF. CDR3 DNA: TGTGCCAGCAGTCCCTCTAATAATGAGCAGTTCTTC.

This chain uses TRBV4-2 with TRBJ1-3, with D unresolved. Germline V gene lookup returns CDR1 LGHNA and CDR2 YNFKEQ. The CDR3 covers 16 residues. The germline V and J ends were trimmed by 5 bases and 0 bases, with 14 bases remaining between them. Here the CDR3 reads CASSDRDSYSGNTIYF. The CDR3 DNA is TGTGCCAGCAGCGATCGAGACTCATACTCTGGAAACACCATATATTTT.

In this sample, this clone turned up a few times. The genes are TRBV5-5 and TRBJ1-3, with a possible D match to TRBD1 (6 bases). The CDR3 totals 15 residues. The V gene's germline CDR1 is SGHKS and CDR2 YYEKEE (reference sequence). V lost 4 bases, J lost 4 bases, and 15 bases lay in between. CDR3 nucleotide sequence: TGTGCCAGCAGCCAAGATGAGGGGGGAGGAAACACCATATATTTT. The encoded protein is CASSQDEGGGNTIYF. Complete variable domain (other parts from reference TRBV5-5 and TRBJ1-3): DAGVTQSPTHLIKTRGQQVTLRCSPISGHKSVSWYQQVLGQGPQFIFQYYEKEERGRGNFPDRFSARQFPNYSSELNVNALLLGDSALYLCASSQDEGGGNTIYFGEGSWLTVV.

CDR3: CASSIDATGKNIQYF. Written as DNA, the CDR3 is TGTGCCAGTAGTATTGACGCGACAGGCAAAAACATTCAGTACTTC. The chain joins TRBV19 to TRBJ2-4; TRBD1 is a possible D gene (6 bases). The CDR3 runs to 15 residues. CDR1 and CDR2 from the germline V gene are LNHDA and SQIVND (reference sequence). V was pared by 3 bases and J by 3 bases, with 12 bases between.

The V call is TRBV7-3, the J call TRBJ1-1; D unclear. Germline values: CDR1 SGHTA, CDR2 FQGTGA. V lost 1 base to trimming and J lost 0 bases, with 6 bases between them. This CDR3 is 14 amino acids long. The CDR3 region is CASSLRGVNTEAFF. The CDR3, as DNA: TGTGCCAGCAGCTTAAGGGGAGTGAACACTGAAGCTTTCTTT.

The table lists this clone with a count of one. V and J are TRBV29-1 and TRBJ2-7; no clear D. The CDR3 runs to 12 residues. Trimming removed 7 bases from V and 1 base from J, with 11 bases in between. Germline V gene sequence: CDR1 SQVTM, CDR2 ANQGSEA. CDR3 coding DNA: TGCAGCGCAAGGGAACCGTCCTACGAGCAGTACTTC. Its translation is CSAREPSYEQYF.

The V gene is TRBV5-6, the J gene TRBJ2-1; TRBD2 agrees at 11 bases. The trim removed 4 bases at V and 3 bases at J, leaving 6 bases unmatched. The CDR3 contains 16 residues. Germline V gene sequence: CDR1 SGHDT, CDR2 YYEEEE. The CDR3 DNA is TGTGCCAGCAGCCTGCTGGGACTAGCGGACTACAATGAGCAGTTCTTC. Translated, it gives CASSLLGLADYNEQFF.

The CDR3: CASSLGHLNTEAFF. Written as DNA, the CDR3 is TGTGCCAGCAGCTTGGGACACTTGAACACTGAAGCTTTCTTT. The V call is TRBV7-2, the J call TRBJ1-1, with D maybe TRBD1 (6 bases). The CDR3 loop spans 14 amino acids. V lost 3 bases to trimming and J lost 0 bases, with 8 bases between them. Germline V gene lookup returns CDR1 SGHTA and CDR2 FQGNSA.

The CDR3 DNA follows: TGTGCCAGCAGTTACTTGACAGGGTATGGCTACACCTTC. Its translation: CASSYLTGYGYTF. The V and J genes are TRBV6-5 and TRBJ1-2; 7 nucleotides match TRBD1. Per germline, CDR1 MNHEY and CDR2 SVGAGI. CDR3 length: 13 residues. The V segment lost 1 base and the J segment 5 bases; nucleotides outside the gene matches: 1.

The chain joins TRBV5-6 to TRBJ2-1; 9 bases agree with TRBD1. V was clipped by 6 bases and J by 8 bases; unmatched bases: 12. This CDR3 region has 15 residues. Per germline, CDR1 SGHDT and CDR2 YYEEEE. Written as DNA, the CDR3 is TGTGCCAGCAACCACCCCCGGGACAGGGACGATGAGCAGTTCTTC. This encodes CASNHPRDRDDEQFF. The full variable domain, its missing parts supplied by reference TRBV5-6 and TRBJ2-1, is DAGVTQSPTHLIKTRGQQVTLRCSPKSGHDTVSWYQQALGQGPQFIFQYYEEEERQRGNFPDRFSGHQFPNYSSELNVNALLLGDSALYLCASNHPRDRDDEQFFGPGTRLTVL.

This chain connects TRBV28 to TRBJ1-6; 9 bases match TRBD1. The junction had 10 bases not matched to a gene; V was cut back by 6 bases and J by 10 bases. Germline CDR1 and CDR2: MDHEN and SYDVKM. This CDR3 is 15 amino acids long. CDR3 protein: CASSGRTGGTSPLHF. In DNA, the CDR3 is TGTGCCAGCAGCGGCCGCACAGGGGGCACCTCACCCCTCCACTTT.

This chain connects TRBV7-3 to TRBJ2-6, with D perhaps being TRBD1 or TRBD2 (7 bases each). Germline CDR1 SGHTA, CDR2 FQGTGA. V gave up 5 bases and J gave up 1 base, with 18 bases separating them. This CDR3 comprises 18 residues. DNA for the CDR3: TGTGCCAGCAGCCCAGGGGGGGCCTCTTGGTCTGGGGCCAACGTCCTGACTTTC. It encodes CASSPGGASWSGANVLTF.

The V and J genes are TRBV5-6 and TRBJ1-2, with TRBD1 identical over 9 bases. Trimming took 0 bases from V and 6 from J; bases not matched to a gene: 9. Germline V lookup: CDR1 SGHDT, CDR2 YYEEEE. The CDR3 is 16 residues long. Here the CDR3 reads CASSLDPAGQGDGYTF. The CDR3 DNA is TGTGCCAGCAGCTTGGACCCGGCGGGACAGGGAGATGGCTACACCTTC.

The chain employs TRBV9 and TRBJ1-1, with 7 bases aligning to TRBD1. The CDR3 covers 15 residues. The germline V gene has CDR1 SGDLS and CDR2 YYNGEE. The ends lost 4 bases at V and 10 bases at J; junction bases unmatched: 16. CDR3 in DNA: TGTGCCAGCAGCCCTCAGGACAGGACGATCGGGGGAGCTTTCTTT. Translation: CASSPQDRTIGGAFF.

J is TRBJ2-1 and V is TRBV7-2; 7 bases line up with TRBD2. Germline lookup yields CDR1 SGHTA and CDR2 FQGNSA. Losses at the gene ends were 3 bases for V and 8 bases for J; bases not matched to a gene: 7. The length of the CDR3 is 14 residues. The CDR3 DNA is TGTGCCAGCAGCTTCGGCGGGAGAGGCGATGAGCAGTTCTTC. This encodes CASSFGGRGDEQFF.